What follows are 11 T cell receptor beta chains derived from one specimen sequenced in a study of CXCR3-negative and CXCR3-positive naive CD8 T cells (dated by TCRdb to 2018 to 2020). The sample was run on a NextSeq 550. The Human TCR Profiling Kit (MiLaboratory) was used to prepare UMI-labeled 5' RACE TRB cDNA libraries. TCRdb reprocessed the public reads and reports one entry per CDR3 protein sequence, without DNA. The data table for this sample lists more than 45,000 distinct CDR3 sequences. Jointly, the top ten make up about 0.43% of the sample. The sequenced sample was naive CXCR3- CD8+ T cells from blood. In the paper's terms, the cell subset or site label means: CD45RO-CCR7+CD27+CD95- naive CD8+ T cells lacking CXCR3 (TNR3-). The source is a human donor in good health. Some clones in this sample may be carry-over from other donors' samples.

CDR3 in amino acids: CASSLFDEQYF. V gene TRBV11-2 combines with J gene TRBJ2-7. CDR1 and CDR2 (germline): SGHAT, FQNNGV. CDR3 size: 11 residues.

The chain is built from TRBV7-6 and TRBJ2-7; TCRdb picks TRBD1, but there is no DNA to check that call. Germline V gene data show CDR1 as SGHVS and CDR2 as FNYEAQ. The CDR3 spans 12 residues. This CDR3 reads CASSPGHYEQYF.

The chain couples TRBV7-9 to TRBJ2-3. The CDR3 is 17 residues long. The germline V gene has CDR1 SEHNR and CDR2 FQNEAQ (reference sequence). The CDR3 loop reads CASSLERHFTSTDTQYF.

The J gene is TRBJ1-2, the V gene TRBV9; TCRdb proposes TRBD1, but this gene call is untestable without DNA. This CDR3 has 18 amino acids. Germline loops: CDR1 SGDLS, CDR2 YYNGEE. The CDR3 region is CASSGLSPGQDPIYGYTF. Using reference TRBV9 and TRBJ1-2 for the parts outside the CDR3, the full variable domain is DSGVTQTPKHLITATGQRVTLRCSPRSGDLSVYWYQQSLDQGLQFLIQYYNGEERAKGNILERFSAQQFPDLHSELNLSSLELGDSALYFCASSGLSPGQDPIYGYTFGSGTRLTVV.

The gene calls are TRBV4-1 and TRBJ1-6. Germline CDR1 reads MGHRA; CDR2 reads YSYEKL. The CDR3 contains 14 residues. This chain's CDR3 is CASSQDSYNSPLHF.

The genes are TRBV25-1 and TRBJ1-5; TCRdb gives TRBD1 as the D gene, but with no DNA this cannot be confirmed. The CDR3 sequence is 13 residues long. The germline gives CDR1 MGHDK, CDR2 SYGVNS. The CDR3 spells CAVFGGSNQPQHF. Full variable domain (rest looked up from reference TRBV25-1 and TRBJ1-5): EADIYQTPRYLVIGTGKKITLECSQTMGHDKMYWYQQDPGMELHLIHYSYGVNSTEKGDLSSESTVSRIRTEHFPLTLESARPSHTSQYLCAVFGGSNQPQHFGDGTRLSIL.

V usage is TRBV5-1 and J usage is TRBJ1-1; TCRdb selects TRBD1, and the lack of DNA leaves this call unchecked. The CDR3 loop spans 14 amino acids. CDR1 is SGHRS and CDR2 is YFSETQ in the germline V gene. CDR3: CASIEGVGYTEAFF.

The V call is TRBV12-3 or TRBV12-4, the J call TRBJ2-1. This CDR3 is 12 amino acids long. CDR3 sequence: CASSITYNEQFF.

The chain uses TRBV11-2 and TRBJ2-6; TCRdb's assignment of TRBD1 cannot be checked, as there is no DNA. Germline V gene lookup returns CDR1 SGHAT and CDR2 FQNNGV. This CDR3 is 16 amino acids long. CDR3 loop: CASSLPPTSGANVLTF.

V usage is TRBV14 and J usage is TRBJ1-1; the TRBD1 assignment by TCRdb is unverifiable without DNA. Germline lookup yields CDR1 SGHDN and CDR2 FVKESK. The CDR3 totals 20 residues. The CDR3 sequence is CASSQVRVEDRTLLNTEAFF.

CDR3 in amino acids: CSVDGPGELFF. This chain connects TRBV29-1 to TRBJ2-2. Looked up from germline, CDR1 is SQVTM and CDR2 is ANQGSEA. CDR3 length: 11 amino acids.